One TCR beta chain is described in this entry. This clonotype appeared a few times. This clone's antigen is unknown. Base qualities are missing; no much larger clone stands one base away. TCR beta CDR3 regions were amplified from RNA transcripts for repertoire sequencing. The first round was an RT-PCR using HTBI primers with the Qiagen OneStep RT-PCR kit, and this first round was followed by a second-round multiplex PCR, then size selection and purification. Libraries were sequenced paired-end with 100 bp reads on an Illumina HiSeq2000. As for the authors' bioinformatics: Reads were processed with SOAPnuke, discarding reads with adapters, uncalled bases, mean Phred below 15, or no exact constant-primer or identifier match. High-quality paired reads were merged with COPE v1.2.5. Clonotypes were defined as unique nucleotide sequences and were aligned to IMGT TRB V, D and J references using MiTCR v1.1. Analysis was restricted to V-J combinations with a frequency above 0.0001, which covered about 99% of repertoires. For each V-J combination, a TCR clonal expansion and chaos score was defined as F50 clonal expansion divided by the chaos observed in the TCRdist matrix. Welch's t-statistics and random forest were used to reduce the features to about 14 V-J combinations, which were then used as input to a naive Bayes classifier. The Morisita-Horn index was used to measure how similar the thyroid and blood repertoires were. TCRdb reprocessing: public reads trimmed at Q25 with fastp, clones called with MiXCR, in-frame beta chains kept. CDR3 protein duplicates are merged, each entry listing the most common genes and DNA. TCRdb's processing, not the authors', yielded these V and J calls. The sample includes over 650,000 distinct CDR3 sequences, with about two fifths observed a single time. Together, the top ten hold over 2.5% of the sample.

These data are taken from a study of Graves' ophthalmopathy and Graves' hyperthyroidism (dated by TCRdb to 2016 to 2019). Turning to the overall study: Peripheral blood was collected before any treatment was given, at the time of initial diagnosis. For independent validation, a separate cohort was made up of roughly 19 hyperthyroidism patients plus 17 patients who later progressed from hyperthyroidism to ophthalmopathy. After sampling, hyperthyroidism patients received methimazole starting at 30 mg daily, and ophthalmopathy patients received high-dose intravenous methylprednisolone. In roughly 6 hyperthyroidism patients, T-cell repertoires of thyroid tissue and blood were compared. In total, approximately 140 blood samples were TCR-sequenced: fewer than 50 ophthalmopathy, some 80 hyperthyroidism and roughly 17 hyperthyroidism-to-ophthalmopathy patients. TCR beta repertoire signatures were used to distinguish Graves' ophthalmopathy from Graves' hyperthyroidism and to predict progression to ophthalmopathy. To explore V-J signatures that distinguish ophthalmopathy from hyperthyroidism, a discovery set of around 100 patients was enrolled, made up of some 41 with ophthalmopathy and 57 with stable hyperthyroidism.

General findings and caveats noted by the study authors: Among expanded thyroid clonotypes with frequency above 0.001, most also showed up in blood, which suggests that blood repertoires may reflect the thyroid immune response. In validation, the model predicted ophthalmopathy progression with 70.59% sensitivity and roughly 72% specificity; some twelve predicted patients were CT-confirmed with GO in a median of approximately 6.5 months. Sample size was not statistically predetermined, and group allocation was not concealed from the investigators. In cross-validation, the 13-signature model distinguished ophthalmopathy from stable hyperthyroidism with nearly 90% sensitivity and approximately 81% specificity, while in the test set the corresponding values were about 80% and 75%.

Ophthalmopathy patients had moderately to severely active disease, Clinical Activity Score of at least 3, NOSPECS grade of at least 4, and disease duration under 3 months. Patients with other autoimmune diseases, uncontrolled infections, pregnancy or lactation were excluded from the study. Diagnosis relied on clinical symptoms, serum thyroxine, TRAb, thyroid ultrasound and orbital computed tomography. PBMCs were isolated from 10 ml of fresh peripheral blood by Ficoll-Paque density gradient centrifugation. Trizol reagent was used to extract the total RNA, and its quality was then checked on an Agilent 2100 Bioanalyzer. In the germline V gene (reference sequence), CDR1 corresponds to LNHDA and CDR2 to SQIVND. The CDR3 goes from the cysteine to the phenylalanine over 15 residues. Here the CDR3 DNA is all that survives: 45 bases in frame from base 1. V is clipped by 0 bases and J by 6 bases, and the sequence between their germline boundaries is 9 bases long.

The V gene is TRBV19 and the J gene is TRBJ1-6; there is no confident call for the D gene. Sequencing was done on a sample of peripheral blood. The origin of this receptor is an adult man with Graves' ophthalmopathy. The CDR3 reads as follows: CASSIERWGNSPLHF. The nucleotides are TGTGCCAGTAGTATAGAACGGTGGGGTAATTCACCCCTCCACTTT.